The 6 T cell receptor beta chains in this list originate from one sample, sequenced in a study of T cells after yellow fever vaccination. TCRdb re-called the 5' RACE reads with MiXCR, one entry per CDR3 protein. Of hundreds of thousands of distinct CDR3 sequences in the sample, roughly 20% were seen once. Sequencing was performed on PBMCs, taken before the yellow fever booster vaccination. The receptor source for this set is a man between 18 and 29 years old who received the YFV17D yellow fever vaccine.

The chain has TRBV4-1 and TRBJ2-4; the D gene is possibly TRBD2 (6 bases). CDR3 length equals 18 residues. Germline V gene lookup returns CDR1 MGHRA and CDR2 YSYEKL. Trimming cost V 4 bases and J 9 bases, with 28 bases left between them. CDR3 DNA: TGCGCCAGCAGCCCCGGGAGCCCCCACGGGCGGATTGGGAGCATTCAGTACTTC. It encodes CASSPGSPHGRIGSIQYF.

This clonotype was observed a few times. The chain links TRBV20-1 to TRBJ1-2; maybe TRBD1 (5 bases). The V end lost 3 bases, the J end lost 7 bases, and 12 bases lay between the germline ends. The CDR3 consists of 12 residues. Germline V gene lookup returns CDR1 DFQATT and CDR2 SNEGSKA (reference sequence). The CDR3 is CSASTWGTGYTF. The CDR3 nucleotides are TGCAGTGCTAGTACGTGGGGGACTGGCTACACCTTC.

This clonotype was seen many times. The J gene is TRBJ1-2, the V gene TRBV10-3, with unresolved D. This CDR3 is 13 amino acids long. V lost 4 bases to trimming and J lost 4 bases, with 10 bases between them. Germline V gene sequence: CDR1 ENHRY, CDR2 SYGVKD. DNA for the CDR3: TGTGCCATCAGTGTGGGTGGTAGCTATGGCTACACCTTC. Translating gives CAISVGGSYGYTF.

V gene TRBV6-4 combines with J gene TRBJ2-1; D is possibly TRBD2 (7 bases). CDR1 MRHNA and CDR2 SNTAGT come from the germline V gene. Trimming took off 4 bases at V and 9 bases at J, with 16 bases between the two ends. The CDR3 spans 14 residues. The CDR3, as DNA: TGTGCCAGCAGTGGAGGGGGGGCGCCGAGTGAGCAGTTCTTC. It translates to CASSGGGAPSEQFF.

This clonotype has just a few counts. The chain combines TRBV28 with TRBJ2-1; TRBD2 aligns across 7 bases. The CDR3 runs to 16 residues. Germline CDR1 MDHEN, CDR2 SYDVKM. The junction had 15 bases not matched to a gene; V was cut back by 6 bases and J by 7 bases. Here the CDR3 reads CASSNPGEGTGNEQFF. In DNA, the CDR3 is TGTGCCAGCAGCAACCCGGGGGAGGGGACGGGGAATGAGCAGTTCTTC.

This clonotype has only a few counts. This chain uses TRBV6-2 or TRBV6-3 with TRBJ1-2; D not certain. Germline CDR1 MNHEY, CDR2 SVGEGT. Trimming took off 5 bases at V and 0 bases at J, with 16 bases between the two ends. The CDR3 runs 16 residues. The CDR3 protein is CASSQVVGVANYGYTF. CDR3 sequence (DNA): TGTGCCAGCAGTCAGGTCGTGGGAGTCGCTAACTATGGCTACACCTTC.